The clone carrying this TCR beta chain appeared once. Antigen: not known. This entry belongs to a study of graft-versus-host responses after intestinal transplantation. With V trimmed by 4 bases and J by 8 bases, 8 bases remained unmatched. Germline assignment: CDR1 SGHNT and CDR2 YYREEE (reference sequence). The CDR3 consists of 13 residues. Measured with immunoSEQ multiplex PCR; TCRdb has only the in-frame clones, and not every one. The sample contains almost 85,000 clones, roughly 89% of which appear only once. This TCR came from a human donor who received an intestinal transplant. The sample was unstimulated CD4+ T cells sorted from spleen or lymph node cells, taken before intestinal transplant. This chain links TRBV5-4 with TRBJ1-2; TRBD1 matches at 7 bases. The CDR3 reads CASSQDRAGGYTF. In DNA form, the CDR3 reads TGTGCCAGCAGCCAAGACAGGGCGGGAGGCTACACCTTC.